A selection of T cell receptor beta chains follows, all from one sample in a study of blood T cell repertoires in COVID-19. Method: immunoSEQ multiplex PCR; TCRdb's copy keeps in-frame clones and lacks some. The table records 60,000 to 95,000 clones, roughly 87% of them present only once. Sample: peripheral blood. The source of these receptors is a woman in her fifties or sixties with acute or convalescent COVID-19. The CDR3 runs from the conserved cysteine through the conserved F or W. The order of the fields is clone size, D gene, V gene, CDR3 length, J gene, CDR3 DNA, CDR3 protein. D genes are given only for firm matches. Some rows have no size entry. The others give once, few or many, or a class for an expanded clone.

>NA|NA|TRBV2|13|TRBJ2-5
TGTGCCACCTCAAGAGGAGGGGCAGAGACCCAGTACTTC
CATSRGGAETQYF
>once|NA|TRBV6-5|15|TRBJ2-5
TGTGCCAGCAGTTACGGGCAGGGGGGAAGAGAGACCCAGTACTTC
CASSYGQGGRETQYF
>NA|NA|TRBV4-1|13|TRBJ2-7
TGCGCCAGCAGCCCTCAGGGCTTCTACGAGCAGTACTTC
CASSPQGFYEQYF
>NA|NA|TRBV4-1|16|TRBJ2-5
TGCGCCAGCAGCCAAGACTCTGCGCAGGGGTCGGAGACCCAGTACTTC
CASSQDSAQGSETQYF
>NA|NA|TRBV30|14|TRBJ1-1
TGTGCCTGGAGTCCCTGGGGGGGGTGGACTGAAGCTTTCTTT
CAWSPWGGWTEAFF
>NA|NA|TRBV7-7|14|TRBJ1-5
TGTGCTAGCAGCACCATACGACAAAATCAGCCCCAGCATTTT
CASSTIRQNQPQHF
>NA|TRBD2|TRBV5-1|15|TRBJ2-5
TGCGCCAGCAGCTCAAAGCGGGGGGGCCGGGAGACCCAGTACTTC
CASSSKRGGRETQYF
>NA|TRBD1|TRBV19|13|TRBJ2-5
TGTGCCACCGCCCGACAGGGAGAAGAGACCCAGTACTTC
CATARQGEETQYF
>once|TRBD1|TRBV6-2/TRBV6-3|15|TRBJ1-5
TGTGCCAGCAGTTACCGACAGGGCCCGAATCAGCCCCAGCATTTT
CASSYRQGPNQPQHF
>NA|TRBD1|TRBV30|14|TRBJ1-5
TGTGCCTGGACGACAGGGGGCTCGGATCAGCCCCAGCATTTT
CAWTTGGSDQPQHF
>NA|NA|TRBV20-1|11|TRBJ1-4
TGCAGCAGCCTTGACAGGGAAAAACTGTTTTTT
CSSLDREKLFF
>NA|TRBD1|TRBV24-1|16|TRBJ2-3
TGTGCCACCAGGCCCAATGACAGGGGGCTGGGAGATACGCAGTATTTT
CATRPNDRGLGDTQYF
>NA|NA|TRBV28|17|TRBJ2-1
TGTGCCAGCACCATCCCCAGACGACCGGGTATCGACAATGAGCAGTTCTTC
CASTIPRRPGIDNEQFF
>NA|NA|TRBV12-3/TRBV12-4|13|TRBJ2-2
TGTGCCAGCAGTTTACAGAACACCGGGGAGCTGTTTTTT
CASSLQNTGELFF
>NA|TRBD2|TRBV5-1|16|TRBJ2-7
TGCGCCAGCAGCTTGGAGTCTAGCGGGGGGTTCTACGAGCAGTACTTC
CASSLESSGGFYEQYF